These T cell receptor beta chains were read from a single sample in a study of cytomegalovirus exposure and HLA in healthy donors. Assay used: immunoSEQ multiplex PCR; TCRdb lists only in-frame clones, some missing. Counted here are some 110,000 clones, around 80% occurring once; the ten biggest clones make up approximately 4.4%. The sequencing input was PBMCs. The receptors originated from a man aged 25-45 years in good health and CMV-seropositive. The CDR3 runs from the conserved cysteine through the conserved F or W. Fields, in order: CDR3 length, clone size, J gene, D gene, V gene, CDR3 DNA, CDR3 protein. A D gene is named only where the DNA matches it firmly. Some rows mark clone size as missing; the rest say once, few, many or name a class of expanded clone.

16,-,TRBJ1-5,-,TRBV4-2,TGTGCCAGCAGCCAAGCCCAGGGAAGAAGCAATCAGCCCCAGCATTTT,CASSQAQGRSNQPQHF
12,-,TRBJ1-2,TRBD1,TRBV6-5,TGTGCCAGCGGCCGGGACAGGGGGCTTGACACCTTC,CASGRDRGLDTF
14,-,TRBJ2-5,TRBD2,TRBV6-1,TGTGCCAGCAGTGATGGACTAGCGGGGGAGGCCCAGTACTTC,CASSDGLAGEAQYF
14,few,TRBJ1-1,-,TRBV5-1,TGCGCCAGCGCCCCGAGGAGTATGAACACTGAAGCTTTCTTT,CASAPRSMNTEAFF
13,-,TRBJ1-1,TRBD1,TRBV5-1,TGCGCCACCGGGACAGGGGGCCCCACTGAAGCTTTCTTT,CATGTGGPTEAFF
14,many,TRBJ1-1,-,TRBV19,TGTGCCAGTACCTTTGGAGGGCAGAACACTGAAGCTTTCTTT,CASTFGGQNTEAFF
14,-,TRBJ1-5,-,TRBV4-1,TGCGCCAGCAGCGTTGACTGGAGCAATCAGCCCCAGCATTTT,CASSVDWSNQPQHF
14,-,TRBJ1-1,-,TRBV9,TGTGCCAGCAGCGTCGACAGTCTGAACACTGAAGCTTTCTTT,CASSVDSLNTEAFF
13,-,TRBJ2-1,-,TRBV7-6,TGTGCCAGCAGCAGCACTTCTCGTGATGAGCAGTTCTTC,CASSSTSRDEQFF
16,-,TRBJ2-1,TRBD1,TRBV18,TGTGCCAGCTCTCTCTACCGGGACAGGGTATACAATGAGCAGTTCTTC,CASSLYRDRVYNEQFF
12,once,TRBJ2-7,TRBD1,TRBV29-1,TGCAGCGTCCTCTGGACAGGAAGCGAGCAGTACTTC,CSVLWTGSEQYF
13,few,TRBJ2-7,-,TRBV6-5,TGTGCCAGCAGCATATTTAGAGAAGCCGAGCAGTACTTC,CASSIFREAEQYF
16,-,TRBJ2-2,-,TRBV5-6,TGTGCCAGCAGAATAATAGTCGGGGAGAACACCGGGGAGCTGTTTTTT,CASRIIVGENTGELFF
14,-,TRBJ2-5,TRBD1,TRBV7-7,TGTGCCAGCAGCTTAGGGGGACAGATAGAGACCCAGTACTTC,CASSLGGQIETQYF
15,-,TRBJ2-7,-,TRBV4-3,TGCGCCAGCAGCCAAGATCGCCAGGATGCCTACGAGCAGTACTTC,CASSQDRQDAYEQYF
14,-,TRBJ1-4,-,TRBV28,TGTGCCAGCAGTTTTTCCTCAACTAATGAAAAACTGTTTTTT,CASSFSSTNEKLFF
16,few,TRBJ1-3,-,TRBV5-1,TGCGCCAGCAGCCGGGAGGGTTTTTTAGCTGGAAACACCATATATTTT,CASSREGFLAGNTIYF
14,-,TRBJ2-7,TRBD1,TRBV6-5,TGTGCCAGCAGGCTCGACAGGGGGCTCTACGAGCAGTACTTC,CASRLDRGLYEQYF
15,once,TRBJ1-1,-,TRBV5-1,TGCGCCAGCAGCTTCAATGTCAGGGGAAACACTGAAGCTTTCTTT,CASSFNVRGNTEAFF
16,-,TRBJ1-3,-,TRBV5-1,TGCGCCAGCAGCTTGGGGACAGCTCACTCTGGAAACACCATATATTTT,CASSLGTAHSGNTIYF
14,-,TRBJ1-2,TRBD1,TRBV2,TGTGCCAGCAGTGAAAGGGACAGGGGGCTGGGCTACACCTTC,CASSERDRGLGYTF
14,-,TRBJ1-1,-,TRBV7-9,TGTGCCAGCAGCTTAGAAGCAGGGTTCACTGAAGCTTTCTTT,CASSLEAGFTEAFF
16,many,TRBJ1-1,TRBD1,TRBV5-1,TGCGCCAGCAGCCCGGGACAGGGGGGTATGGACACTGAAGCTTTCTTT,CASSPGQGGMDTEAFF
14,-,TRBJ2-4,-,TRBV4-2,TGTGCCAGCAGCGACGGACAGATCCCAGTCATTCAGTACTTC,CASSDGQIPVIQYF
16,-,TRBJ2-2,TRBD2,TRBV5-1,TGCGCCAGCAGCTTGGACCCAGCGGGGGCCACCGGGGAGCTGTTTTTT,CASSLDPAGATGELFF
13,-,TRBJ2-5,-,TRBV7-7,TGTGCCAGCAGCAGGGACACACAAGAGACCCAGTACTTC,CASSRDTQETQYF
14,-,TRBJ2-7,TRBD1,TRBV6-1,TGTGCCAGCATGGGGGACAGGGGAACGTACGAGCAGTACTTC,CASMGDRGTYEQYF
13,-,TRBJ2-1,TRBD1,TRBV5-4,TGTGCCAGCAGCCCGGACAGGGGCGGTGAGCAGTTCTTC,CASSPDRGGEQFF
15,-,TRBJ1-1,-,TRBV28,TGTGCCAGCACCCTCCGAAATCAGGGCGGCACTGAAGCTTTCTTT,CASTLRNQGGTEAFF
15,-,TRBJ2-7,-,TRBV5-1,TGCGCCAGCAGCTTGGGACAGGTCGTCGAGGACGAGCAGTACTTC,CASSLGQVVEDEQYF
16,-,TRBJ1-6,-,TRBV9,TGTGCCAGCAGCGTAGCAGCGCAGACAGCGGGGGGACCCCTCCACTTT,CASSVAAQTAGGPLHF
16,-,TRBJ2-7,-,TRBV4-1,TGCGCCAGCAGCCAAACCAGACAGGTCGGTGGGGACGAGCAGTACTTC,CASSQTRQVGGDEQYF
16,-,TRBJ1-2,TRBD1,TRBV13,TGTGCCAGCAGCTTAGGGTGGACAGGGGGCACGGTTGGCTACACCTTC,CASSLGWTGGTVGYTF
13,few,TRBJ2-3,-,TRBV6-6,TGTGCCAGCAGTTATTCATTCACAGATACGCAGTATTTT,CASSYSFTDTQYF